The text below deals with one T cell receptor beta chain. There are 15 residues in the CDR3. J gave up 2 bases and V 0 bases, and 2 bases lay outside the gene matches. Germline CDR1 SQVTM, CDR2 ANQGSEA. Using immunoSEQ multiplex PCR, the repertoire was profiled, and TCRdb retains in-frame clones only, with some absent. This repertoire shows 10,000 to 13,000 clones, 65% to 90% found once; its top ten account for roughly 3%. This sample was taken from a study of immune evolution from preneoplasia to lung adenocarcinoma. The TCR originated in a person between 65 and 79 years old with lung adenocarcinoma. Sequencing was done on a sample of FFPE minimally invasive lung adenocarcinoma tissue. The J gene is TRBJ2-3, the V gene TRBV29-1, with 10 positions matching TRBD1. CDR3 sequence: CSVEEGTGVTDTQYF. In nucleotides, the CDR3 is TGCAGCGTTGAAGAAGGGACAGGGGTCACAGATACGCAGTATTTT.